This entry features one T cell receptor (beta chain) sequence. The antigen it recognizes is unknown. Per-base qualities were not stored, and no clone one base away is much larger. The sample originates from a study of shared clonotypes between healthy human individuals (dated by TCRdb to between 2020 and 2021). Describing the broader study: The cohort included three men and two women between 18 and 49 years of age. For each donor, CD4 naive and CD4 memory were each given three plates, CD8 naive was given two plates, and CD8 memory was given one plate. Blood TCR repertoires of five healthy adults were deeply sequenced to estimate repertoire size and the extent of clonotype sharing between individuals. Different laboratories and diverse techniques were used to prepare libraries and sequence TCR repertoires, to increase sequencing depth and limit assay-specific biases. Per donor, leukapheresis produced somewhere between about 0.94 and 9.5 billion PBMCs. What the study reported, not specific to this receptor: Sharing across a few donors was observed for about 5% of naive CD4, around 3.5% of naive CD8, 2% to 2.5% of memory CD4, and around 0.4% of memory CD8 clonotypes. Even with the large sequencing depth, rarefaction of the sorted-subset datasets indicated that sequencing was incomplete. Estimated clonotype richness was generally larger for naive than for memory subsets. Pairwise subsampling led to the expectation that sequencing depth would affect the degree of clonotype sharing among donors. Compared with non-shared clonotypes, clonotypes shared by all four sorted-subset donors had higher generation probabilities. Sampling was restricted to blood, and TCR repertoires in tissue are likely to differ from TCR repertoires in blood. Because the study included only a small number of donors, the genetic and exposure-history diversity represented was limited.

Donors were healthy HIV-negative adults with no recently reported acute infections or vaccinations. All donors were Caucasian adults living in Nashville, Tennessee, USA. CD4+ T cells were enriched by magnetic negative selection; naive cells were then positively selected on CD45RA, and the negative fraction formed the memory subset. Blood was collected by leukapheresis, and PBMCs were isolated by Ficoll-Histopaque density gradient centrifugation and then cryopreserved in liquid nitrogen vapor phase. Purity and quantity of every magnetically sorted T cell population were checked by analytical flow cytometry. Each sorted fraction had its genomic DNA isolated and then quantified by UV absorbance on a Nanodrop 2000c. TCR CDR3 regions were amplified from genomic DNA by multiplex PCR using the deep immunoSEQ assay. Genomic DNA extracted from each cell subset was distributed evenly over all wells of several immunoSEQ 96-well plates, and each plate served as one replicate. For sorted subsets, each replicate PCR was loaded with approximately 200 ng genomic DNA, equivalent to 25,000 to 35,000 T cell genomes. Purified libraries were measured with a Qubit 3.0 fluorometer, size-checked on a Bioanalyzer 2100, and measured again with the KAPA Library Quantification kit. Each immunoSEQ 96-well plate was sequenced on its own single-read 150-cycle Illumina NextSeq 550 flow cell. For the original study's pipeline: Because only junctional sequences without quality scores were contained in the immunoSEQ output, filtering matching that applied to full-length reads could not be performed. To assign V/J genes and CDR3, sequences were annotated against IMGT germline references using PyIR, a Python wrapper for IgBLAST v1.9. Reads were filtered out if the reads had weak V/J assignments (E-value above 1e-6), no CDR3, stop codons, out-of-frame junctions, or ambiguous translated residues. V3J clonotypes were defined as sequences sharing an identical inferred V gene, J gene, and CDR3 amino acid sequence. To compute the percentage overlap between repertoires, the number of shared unique clonotypes was divided by the size of the smaller repertoire. RTK rarefaction, the Chao1 estimator, and Recon v2.1 estimates of unobserved clonotypes were used to assess repertoire richness. For all TCRbeta clonotypes obtained by the gDNA method from several donors, generation probabilities were computed with OLGA. The clones in this table, taken by TCRdb from immuneACCESS, are in-frame only. Not every clone is retained; where verified, under half of the shortfall comes from an unresolved V gene, and the cause of the rest is unknown. The DNA gave D and trimming, while V, J and clone size come from that table. Present in this sample are some 980,000 clones, roughly 72% of which were seen just once. The top ten clonotypes cover approximately 1.5% of the sample.

CDR1 and CDR2 are drawn from the germline V gene: MNHNS, SASEGT. The CDR3 holds 18 amino acids from the cysteine to the phenylalanine. The retained sequence is limited to the CDR3, 54 bases, with the frame set at the first base. V is trimmed back by 2 bases and J by 5 bases, and the junction contains 14 bases that no gene match accounts for. Material for sequencing was memory CD4+ T cells sorted from blood. The cell subset or site label here, explained by the study, means: CD45RA-negative fraction. The receptor comes from a man between 18 and 35 years old in good health. This receptor chain uses TRBV6-1 and TRBJ1-4; 7 central nucleotides agree with TRBD1. The DNA sequence is given as TGTGCCAGCAGTGAATGGGAGGGACAGCGATATAGAAATGAAAAACTGTTTTTT. Translated, this is CASSEWEGQRYRNEKLFF.